This T cell receptor (beta chain) was obtained from a study of T cell responses to AZD1222 COVID-19 vaccine (dated by TCRdb to the early 2020s). About the study as a whole: TCR sequencing covered fewer than 250 trial participants: 200 to 220 given two doses of AZD1222 and approximately 26 given two doses of MenACWY control vaccine. Trial participants were enrolled by age into subgroups of 18-55, 56-69 and 70-plus years, and roughly 150, 30 and 60 TCR-sequenced participants, respectively, were included in these subgroups.

On this clone: There is no known antigen for this receptor. No much larger clone exists at a distance of one base, and base qualities are not known.

What the research found in general, with its limitations: Because no day 14 peak-response samples were available, the repertoires could be characterized only after the peak T cell response. Most participants were white British and females outnumbered males, and the authors suggested that clonal diversity may have been underestimated. Nearly half of unique spike-specific TCRs reportedly recognized epitopes outside regions mutated in the B.1.351 and B.1.1.7 variants. Spike-specific TCR breadth and depth rose significantly after two AZD1222 doses compared with day 0 and with MenACWY recipients. Only five to seven AZD1222 recipients were SARS-CoV-2 seropositive at baseline, limiting conclusions about previously exposed vaccinees. The 56-69-year group was small, and its depth increase did not reach significance, likely because of low power. CD4 TCRs associated with the vaccine covered the entire spike protein, and the dominant responses were in regions 160-218 and 743-854.

What the time point label conveys for this sample: baseline before first vaccination. This specimen's treatment or condition label, interpreted: meningococcal conjugate vaccine given as trial control. Vaccinee samples came from UK trials COV001 and COV002, including a single-blind randomized controlled phase 2/3 trial of AZD1222 (ChAdOx1 nCoV-19) in healthy adults. For TCRbeta chain sequencing, PBMC samples were collected from trial participants at day 0 and at day 28 after the second dose. The CDR3 regions of human TCRbeta chains were analyzed by immunosequencing. On the study's bioinformatics: TCRs in the repertoires were matched against a reference library of SARS-CoV-2-specific TCRs that had been generated with the MIRA antigen-specificity platform. Breadth was defined as the fraction of unique TCRs that were SARS-CoV-2-associated, and depth was defined as the fraction of total T cells that were SARS-CoV-2-associated. Using the MIRA data, each spike-specific TCR was mapped to the spike region that the TCR reacts to and placed in a CD4 or CD8 class. Log10-transformed breadth and depth values were compared by one-way ANOVA with Sidak's multiple comparisons tests. The immuneACCESS repertoire file appears here via TCRdb, limited to in-frame rearrangements. These files lack a portion of the clones; in checked studies, under half of the deficit traces to unresolved V genes, and the cause of the others is not known. The DNA was the basis for D and trimming; V, J and clone size are from that table. Here the sample has some 150,000 clones; roughly nine tenths occur a single time. In total, the top ten clones hold around 4.6% of the sample.

The sequence derives from an adult in good health. The sample consisted of peripheral blood, taken on day 0 of MenACWY control vaccination.

The sequenced DNA: TGTGCCAGCAGCCCCGGGAGGTCCTCCTACAATGAGCAGTTCTTC. This sequence encodes CASSPGRSSYNEQFF. Recombination joined TRBV13 with TRBJ2-1, with 7 junctional bases fitting TRBD2. Counted from cysteine to phenylalanine, this CDR3 has 15 amino acids. The retained sequence is limited to the CDR3, 45 bases, with the frame set at the first base. The junction shows trimming of 5 bases on V and 0 bases on J, and the gene matches do not reach 4 bases of it. According to the germline V gene (reference sequence), CDR1 reads PRHDT and CDR2 reads FYEKMQ.